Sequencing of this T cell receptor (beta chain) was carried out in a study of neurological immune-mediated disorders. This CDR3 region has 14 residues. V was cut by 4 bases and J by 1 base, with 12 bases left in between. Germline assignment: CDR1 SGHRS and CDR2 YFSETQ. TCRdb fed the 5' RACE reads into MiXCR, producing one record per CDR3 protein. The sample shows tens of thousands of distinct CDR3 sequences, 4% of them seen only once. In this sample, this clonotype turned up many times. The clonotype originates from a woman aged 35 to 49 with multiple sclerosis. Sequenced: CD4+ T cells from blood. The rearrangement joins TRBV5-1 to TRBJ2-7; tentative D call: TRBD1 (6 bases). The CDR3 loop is CASSRGQRSYEQYF. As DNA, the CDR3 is TGCGCCAGCAGCCGTGGACAGAGATCCTACGAGCAGTACTTC. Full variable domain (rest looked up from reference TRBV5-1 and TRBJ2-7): KAGVTQTPRYLIKTRGQQVTLSCSPISGHRSVSWYQQTPGQGLQFLFEYFSETQRNKGNFPGRFSGRQFSNSRSEMNVSTLELGDSALYLCASSRGQRSYEQYFGPGTRLTVT.